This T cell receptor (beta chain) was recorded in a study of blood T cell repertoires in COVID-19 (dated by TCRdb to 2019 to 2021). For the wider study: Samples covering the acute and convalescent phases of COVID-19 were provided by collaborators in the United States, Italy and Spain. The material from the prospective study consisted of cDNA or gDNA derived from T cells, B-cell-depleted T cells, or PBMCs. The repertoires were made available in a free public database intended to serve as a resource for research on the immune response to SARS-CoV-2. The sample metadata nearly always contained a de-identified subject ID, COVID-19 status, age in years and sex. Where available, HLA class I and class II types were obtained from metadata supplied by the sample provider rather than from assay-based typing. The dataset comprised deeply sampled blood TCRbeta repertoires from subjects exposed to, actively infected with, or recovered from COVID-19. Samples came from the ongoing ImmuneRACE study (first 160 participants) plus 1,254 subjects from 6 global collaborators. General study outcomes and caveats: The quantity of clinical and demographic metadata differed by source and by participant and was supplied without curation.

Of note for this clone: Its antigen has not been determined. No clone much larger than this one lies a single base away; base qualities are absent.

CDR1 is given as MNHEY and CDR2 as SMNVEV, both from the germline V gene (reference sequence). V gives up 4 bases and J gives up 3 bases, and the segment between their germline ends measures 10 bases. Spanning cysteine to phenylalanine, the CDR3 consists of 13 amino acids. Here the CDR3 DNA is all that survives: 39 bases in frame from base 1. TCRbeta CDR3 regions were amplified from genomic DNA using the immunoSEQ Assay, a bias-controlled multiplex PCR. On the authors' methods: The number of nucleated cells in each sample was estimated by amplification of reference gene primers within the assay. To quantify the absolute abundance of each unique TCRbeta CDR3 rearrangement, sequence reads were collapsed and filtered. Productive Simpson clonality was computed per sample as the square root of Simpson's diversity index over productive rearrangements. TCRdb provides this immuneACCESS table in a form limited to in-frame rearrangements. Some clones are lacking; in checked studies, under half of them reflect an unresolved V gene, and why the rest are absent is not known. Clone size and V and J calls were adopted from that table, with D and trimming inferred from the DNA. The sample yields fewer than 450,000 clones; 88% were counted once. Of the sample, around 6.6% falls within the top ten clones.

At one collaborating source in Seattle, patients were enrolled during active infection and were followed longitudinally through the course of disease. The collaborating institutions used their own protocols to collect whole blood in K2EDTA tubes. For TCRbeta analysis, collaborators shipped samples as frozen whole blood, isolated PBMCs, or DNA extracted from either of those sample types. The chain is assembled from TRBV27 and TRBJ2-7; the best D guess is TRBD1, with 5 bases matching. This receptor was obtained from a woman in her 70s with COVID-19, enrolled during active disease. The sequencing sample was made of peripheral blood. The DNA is TGTGCCAGCAGTTCGCGCAGGGTCTACGAGCAGTACTTC. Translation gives CASSSRRVYEQYF.